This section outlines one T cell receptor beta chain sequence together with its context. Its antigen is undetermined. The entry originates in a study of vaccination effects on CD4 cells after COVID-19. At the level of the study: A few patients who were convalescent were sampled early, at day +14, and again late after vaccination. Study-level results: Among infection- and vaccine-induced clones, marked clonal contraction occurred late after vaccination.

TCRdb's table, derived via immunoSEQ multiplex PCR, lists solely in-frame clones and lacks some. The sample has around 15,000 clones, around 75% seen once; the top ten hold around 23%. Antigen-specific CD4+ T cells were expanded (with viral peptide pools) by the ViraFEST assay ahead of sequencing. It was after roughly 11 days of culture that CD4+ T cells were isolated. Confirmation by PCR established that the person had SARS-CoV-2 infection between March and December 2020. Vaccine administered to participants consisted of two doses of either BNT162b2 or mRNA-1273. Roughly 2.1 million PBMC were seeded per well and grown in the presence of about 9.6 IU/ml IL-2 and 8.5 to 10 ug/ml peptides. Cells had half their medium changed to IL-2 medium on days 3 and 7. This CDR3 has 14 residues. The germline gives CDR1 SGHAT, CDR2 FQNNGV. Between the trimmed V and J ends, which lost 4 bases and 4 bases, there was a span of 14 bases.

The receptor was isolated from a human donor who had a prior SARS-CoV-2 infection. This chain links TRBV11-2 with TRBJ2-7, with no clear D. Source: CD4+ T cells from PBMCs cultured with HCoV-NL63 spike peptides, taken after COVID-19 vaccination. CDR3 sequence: CASSSPGYGYEQYF. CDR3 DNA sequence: TGTGCCAGCAGCTCCCCAGGTTATGGGTACGAGCAGTACTTC. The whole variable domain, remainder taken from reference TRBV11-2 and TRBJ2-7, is EAGVAQSPRYKIIEKRQSVAFWCNPISGHATLYWYQQILGQGPKLLIQFQNNGVVDDSQLPKDRFSAERLKGVDSTLKIQPAKLEDSAVYLCASSSPGYGYEQYFGPGTRLTVT.